The T cell receptor (beta chain) described here comes from a study of T cells in Graves' hyperthyroidism and ophthalmopathy. Study-wide context: Once the initial diagnosis was made, peripheral blood was obtained before any treatment.

The germline CDR1 and CDR2 sequences are MDHEN and SYDVKM. The CDR3 loop spans 15 amino acids. The J segment lost 5 bases and the V segment lost 3 bases, leaving 6 bases of the junction unmatched. This clonotype was counted at least ten times. Amplified TCR beta CDR3 regions came from RNA transcripts. First-round RT-PCR with HTBI primers amplified the TCR CDR3 region. TCRdb re-derived calls from the multiplex PCR reads in MiXCR, one entry per CDR3 protein. The table lists around 190,000 distinct CDR3 sequences, over 15% of them singletons. V and J are TRBV28 and TRBJ1-3, with 8 bases fitting TRBD1. This TCR was recovered from a woman aged 45 to 65 with Graves' hyperthyroidism. The sample comprised blood. The CDR3 region is CASSFGQGLRNTIYF. In nucleotides, the CDR3 is TGTGCCAGCAGTTTTGGACAGGGATTAAGAAACACCATATATTTT.